The rows below give T cell receptor beta chains drawn from one sample of a study of blood T cells in healthy people across ages. MiXCR, applied by TCRdb to the 5' RACE reads, yields one record per CDR3 protein. This table holds 1.5 million to 2 million distinct CDR3 sequences, roughly a third found once. The sample was blood. The source of these receptors is a woman aged 25 to 39 in good health. Both conserved end residues are part of each CDR3. D genes are given only for firm matches. The size field is filled for only some rows; it gives once, few, many or a size class.

j_call | clone_size | v_call | d_call | cdr3_nt | cdr3_aa
TRBJ2-1 | - | TRBV20-1 | - | TGCAGTGCTAGAGTCCGGGAGTACAATGAGCAGTTCTTC | CSARVREYNEQFF
TRBJ1-2 | many | TRBV5-1 | - | TGCGCCAGCAGTTCAAATTCCTGGGACGTCTATGGCTACACCTTC | CASSSNSWDVYGYTF
TRBJ1-2 | - | TRBV2 | - | TGTGCCAGCAGTGTCACAATTATCGATGGCTACACCTTC | CASSVTIIDGYTF
TRBJ2-1 | - | TRBV4-2 | TRBD2 | TGTGCCAGCAGCCAAGGTGAAGCGGGGGGGCCCTACAATGAGCAGTTCTTC | CASSQGEAGGPYNEQFF
TRBJ2-5 | many | TRBV9 | - | TGTGCCAGCAGCGGTGGCGGGCCCCAAGAGACCCAGTACTTC | CASSGGGPQETQYF
TRBJ2-1 | - | TRBV5-6 | TRBD2 | TGTGCCAGCAGAGAGGGACTAGCGGGAGGCACCTACAATGAGCAGTTCTTC | CASREGLAGGTYNEQFF
TRBJ2-7 | - | TRBV6-5 | - | TGTGCCAGCACCCTCAACGGGAGATCCTACGAGCAGTACTTC | CASTLNGRSYEQYF
TRBJ2-3 | - | TRBV5-1 | TRBD1 | TGCGCCAGCAGCTTGGAGCAGGGGGCAGATACGCAGTATTTT | CASSLEQGADTQYF
TRBJ1-2 | few | TRBV5-5 | - | TGTGCCAGCAGCTTGGCCTTGTCGGGGAATGATGGCTACACCTTC | CASSLALSGNDGYTF
TRBJ2-7 | few | TRBV6-2/TRBV6-3 | - | TGTGCCAGCAGCCGGACCGGGGAGGCCCAGTACTTC | CASSRTGEAQYF